What follows is one TCR beta chain and its context. Its matching antigen is unknown. The sample originates from a study of identical twins. The V gene's germline CDR1 is SGHVS and CDR2 FQNEAQ. V was shortened by 5 bases and J by 10 bases, with 15 bases between the two germline ends. The CDR3 has 12 amino acids. Findings and caveats of the study: Low generation probability was overrepresented in out-of-frame alpha sequences shared by twins.

One entry per CDR3 protein, called by TCRdb with MiXCR from the 5' RACE reads. The sample has 520,000 or so distinct CDR3 sequences, around 20% seen once; the top ten hold roughly 0.91%. A further study also used this sample, focusing on T cells expressing NK-cell markers. That publication notes: Sorted CD3+CD56+NKG2C+, CD3+CD56+NKG2C- and CD3+CD56-NKG2C+ T cells provided the TCR beta repertoires. Among the eight sequenced donors, seven tested HCMV-seropositive and one tested seronegative.

The TCR comes from a woman aged 18-29 years in good health. Sequencing used CD4+ T cells sorted from blood. The chain is built from TRBV7-8 and TRBJ2-7; D perhaps matches TRBD2 (5 bases). This CDR3 is CASSEHRDFQYF. The CDR3 bases are TGTGCCAGCAGCGAACACCGGGATTTCCAGTACTTC.